A single TCR beta chain is shown here with its context. Its cognate antigen is unknown. The record originates from a study of cytomegalovirus exposure and HLA in healthy donors. Overall study results and limits: An analysis that came later showed most CMV-associated TCR beta chains appearing HLA-restricted. Fewer N-insertions than the roughly 670-donor mean were reportedly shown by an Asian-associated ancestry cluster in a later analysis. Associated with cytomegalovirus, according to the listing, were 150 to 200 TCR beta chains.

CDR3 length: 15 amino acids. V trimming: 4 bases; J trimming: 4 bases; junction bases outside the gene matches: 5. The germline gives CDR1 SEHNR, CDR2 FQNEAQ (reference sequence). PCR employed 60 Vbeta and 13 Jbeta primers. Here immunoSEQ multiplex PCR was the method, and the copy in TCRdb shows in-frame clones only, minus some. The sample data list approximately 120,000 clones. The chain couples TRBV7-9 to TRBJ2-2, with 8 bases lining up with TRBD1. The clonotype comes from a woman aged 55 to 70 in good health and CMV-seronegative. Specimen: PBMCs. CDR3 protein: CASSSQTGATGELFF. CDR3 sequence (DNA): TGTGCCAGCAGCTCACAGACAGGGGCCACCGGGGAGCTGTTTTTT.